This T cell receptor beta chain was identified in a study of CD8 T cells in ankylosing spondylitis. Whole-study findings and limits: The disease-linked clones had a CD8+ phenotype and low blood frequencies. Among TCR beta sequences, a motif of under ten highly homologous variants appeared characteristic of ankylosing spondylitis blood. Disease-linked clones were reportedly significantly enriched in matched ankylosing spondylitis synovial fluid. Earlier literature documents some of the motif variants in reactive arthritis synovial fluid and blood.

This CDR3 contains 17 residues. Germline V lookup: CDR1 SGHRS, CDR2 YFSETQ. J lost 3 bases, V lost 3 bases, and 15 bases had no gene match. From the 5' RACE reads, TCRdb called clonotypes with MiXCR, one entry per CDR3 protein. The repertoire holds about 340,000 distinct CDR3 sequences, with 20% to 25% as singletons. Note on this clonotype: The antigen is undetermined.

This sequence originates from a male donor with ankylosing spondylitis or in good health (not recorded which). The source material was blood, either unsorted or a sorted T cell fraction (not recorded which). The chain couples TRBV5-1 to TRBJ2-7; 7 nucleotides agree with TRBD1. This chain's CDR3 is CASSSWFSGTDLYEQYF. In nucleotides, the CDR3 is TGCGCCAGCAGCTCGTGGTTCTCCGGGACAGACCTCTACGAGCAGTACTTC.